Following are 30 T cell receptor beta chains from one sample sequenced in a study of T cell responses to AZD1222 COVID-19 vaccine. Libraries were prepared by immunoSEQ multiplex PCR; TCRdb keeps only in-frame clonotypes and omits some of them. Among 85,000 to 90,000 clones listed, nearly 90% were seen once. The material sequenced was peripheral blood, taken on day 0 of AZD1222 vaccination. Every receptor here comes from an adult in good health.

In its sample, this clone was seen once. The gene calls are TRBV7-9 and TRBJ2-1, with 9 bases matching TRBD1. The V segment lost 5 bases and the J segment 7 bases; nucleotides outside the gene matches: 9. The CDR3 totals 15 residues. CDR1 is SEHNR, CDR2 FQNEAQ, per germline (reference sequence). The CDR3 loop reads CASSDGLTGGNEQFF. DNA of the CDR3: TGTGCCAGCAGCGACGGCCTGACAGGGGGAAATGAGCAGTTCTTC.

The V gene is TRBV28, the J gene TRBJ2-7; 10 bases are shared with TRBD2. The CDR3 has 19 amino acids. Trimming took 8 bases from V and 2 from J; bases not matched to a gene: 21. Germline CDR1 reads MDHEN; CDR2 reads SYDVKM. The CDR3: CASSEAGLSSGRSPYEQYF. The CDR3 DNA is TGTGCCAGCTCAGAGGCGGGACTGTCTAGCGGGAGAAGTCCCTACGAGCAGTACTTC.

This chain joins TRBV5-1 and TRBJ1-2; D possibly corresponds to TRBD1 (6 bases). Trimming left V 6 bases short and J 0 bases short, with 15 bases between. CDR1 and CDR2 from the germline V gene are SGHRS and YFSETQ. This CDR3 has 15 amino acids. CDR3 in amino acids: CASTLSGGANYGYTF. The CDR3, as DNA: TGCGCCAGCACCCTGTCGGGGGGCGCTAACTATGGCTACACCTTC.

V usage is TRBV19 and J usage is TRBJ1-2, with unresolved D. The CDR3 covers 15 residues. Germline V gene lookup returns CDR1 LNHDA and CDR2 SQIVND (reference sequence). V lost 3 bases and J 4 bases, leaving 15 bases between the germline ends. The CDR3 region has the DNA TGTGCCAGTAGTATTGGGCCGGGAGGTGTCTATGGCTACACCTTC. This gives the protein CASSIGPGGVYGYTF.

The CDR3 protein is CAMRGYTNTEAFF. In nucleotides, the CDR3 is TGTGCCATGCGGGGATATACGAACACTGAAGCTTTCTTT. The gene calls are TRBV2 and TRBJ1-1, with unresolved D. The germline V and J ends were trimmed by 10 bases and 1 base, with 13 bases remaining between them. The CDR3 has 13 residues. The V gene's germline CDR1 is SNHLY and CDR2 FYNNEI. The full variable domain, with the rest looked up from reference TRBV2 and TRBJ1-1, is EPEVTQTPSHQVTQMGQEVILRCVPISNHLYFYWYRQILGQKVEFLVSFYNNEISEKSEIFDDQFSVERPDGSNFTLKIRSTKLEDSAMYFCAMRGYTNTEAFFGQGTRLTVV.

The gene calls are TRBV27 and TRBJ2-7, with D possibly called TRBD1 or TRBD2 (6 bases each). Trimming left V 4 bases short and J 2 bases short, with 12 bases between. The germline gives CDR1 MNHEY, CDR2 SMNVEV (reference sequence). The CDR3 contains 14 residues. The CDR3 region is CASSSGGGTYEQYF. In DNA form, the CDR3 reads TGTGCCAGCAGTTCTGGGGGCGGGACCTACGAGCAGTACTTC.

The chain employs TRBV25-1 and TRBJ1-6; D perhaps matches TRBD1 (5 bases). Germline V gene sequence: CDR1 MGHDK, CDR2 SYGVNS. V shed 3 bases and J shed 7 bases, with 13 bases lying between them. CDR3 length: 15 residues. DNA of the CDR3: TGTGCCAGCAGTGATTTCGGGACGTTAAATTCACCCCTCCACTTT. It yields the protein CASSDFGTLNSPLHF.

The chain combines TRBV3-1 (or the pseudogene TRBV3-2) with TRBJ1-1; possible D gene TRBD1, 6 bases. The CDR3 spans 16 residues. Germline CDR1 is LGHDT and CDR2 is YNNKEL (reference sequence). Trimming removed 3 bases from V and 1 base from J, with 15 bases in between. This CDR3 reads CASSHRDTGENTEAFF. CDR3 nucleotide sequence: TGTGCCAGCAGCCACCGGGACACCGGGGAGAACACTGAAGCTTTCTTT.

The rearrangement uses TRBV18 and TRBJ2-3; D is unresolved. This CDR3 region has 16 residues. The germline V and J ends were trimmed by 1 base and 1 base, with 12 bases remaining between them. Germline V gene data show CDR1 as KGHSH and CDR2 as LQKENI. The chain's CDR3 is CASSPLLTPGTDTQYF. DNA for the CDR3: TGTGCCAGCTCACCACTACTTACCCCGGGCACAGATACGCAGTATTTT.

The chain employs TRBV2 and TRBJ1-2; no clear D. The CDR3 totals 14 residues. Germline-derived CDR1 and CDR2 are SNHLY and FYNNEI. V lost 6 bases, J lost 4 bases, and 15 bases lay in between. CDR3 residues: CASRVDNGPYGYTF. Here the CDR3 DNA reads TGTGCCAGCAGGGTAGACAACGGCCCCTATGGCTACACCTTC.

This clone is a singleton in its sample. The CDR3 sequence is CASSPGTGVRLGTEAFF. The CDR3 DNA is TGTGCCAGCAGCCCCGGGACAGGGGTTCGTTTGGGCACTGAAGCTTTCTTT. The V call is TRBV3-1 (or the pseudogene TRBV3-2), the J call TRBJ1-1, with TRBD1 identical over 10 bases. CDR1 is LGHDT and CDR2 is YNNKEL in the germline V gene (reference sequence). The V segment lost 4 bases and the J segment 4 bases; nucleotides outside the gene matches: 12. This CDR3 is 17 amino acids long.

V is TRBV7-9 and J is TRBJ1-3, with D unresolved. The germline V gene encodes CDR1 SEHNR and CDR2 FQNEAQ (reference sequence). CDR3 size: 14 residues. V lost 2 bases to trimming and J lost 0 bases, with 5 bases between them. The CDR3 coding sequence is TGTGCCAGCAGCTTACGGGGCTCTGGAAACACCATATATTTT. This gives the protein CASSLRGSGNTIYF.

CDR3 bases: TGTGCCAGCAGCGTAGGTCGCTCTAGCACAGATACGCAGTATTTT. Translation gives CASSVGRSSTDTQYF. The V call is TRBV9, the J call TRBJ2-3; D not resolved. V lost 0 bases and J 0 bases, leaving 8 bases between the germline ends. This CDR3 has 15 amino acids. The germline V gene has CDR1 SGDLS and CDR2 YYNGEE.

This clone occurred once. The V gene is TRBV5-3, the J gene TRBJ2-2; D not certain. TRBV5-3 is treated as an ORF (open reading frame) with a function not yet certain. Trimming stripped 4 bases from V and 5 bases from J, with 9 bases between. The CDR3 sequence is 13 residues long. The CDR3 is CARSIGRTGELFF. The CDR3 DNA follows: TGTGCCAGAAGCATTGGACGGACCGGGGAGCTGTTTTTT.

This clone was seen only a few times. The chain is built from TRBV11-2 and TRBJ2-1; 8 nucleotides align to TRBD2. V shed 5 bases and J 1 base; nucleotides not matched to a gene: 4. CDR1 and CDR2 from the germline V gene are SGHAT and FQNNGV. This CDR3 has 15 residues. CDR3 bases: TGTGCCAGCAGCGCGTTAGCGGGGTCCTACAATGAGCAGTTCTTC. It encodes CASSALAGSYNEQFF. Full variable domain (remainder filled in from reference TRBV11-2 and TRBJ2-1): EAGVAQSPRYKIIEKRQSVAFWCNPISGHATLYWYQQILGQGPKLLIQFQNNGVVDDSQLPKDRFSAERLKGVDSTLKIQPAKLEDSAVYLCASSALAGSYNEQFFGPGTRLTVL.

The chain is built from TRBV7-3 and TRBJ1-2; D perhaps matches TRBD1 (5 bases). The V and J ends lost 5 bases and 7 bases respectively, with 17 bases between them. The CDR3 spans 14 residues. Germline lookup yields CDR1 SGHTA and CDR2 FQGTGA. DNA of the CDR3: TGTGCCAGCAGCGCCCCAGGGAGAAGCCCTGGCTACACCTTC. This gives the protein CASSAPGRSPGYTF. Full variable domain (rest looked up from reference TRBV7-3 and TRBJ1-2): GAGVSQTPSNKVTEKGKYVELRCDPISGHTALYWYRQSLGQGPEFLIYFQGTGAADDSGLPNDRFFAVRPEGSVSTLKIQRTERGDSAVYLCASSAPGRSPGYTFGSGTRLTVV.

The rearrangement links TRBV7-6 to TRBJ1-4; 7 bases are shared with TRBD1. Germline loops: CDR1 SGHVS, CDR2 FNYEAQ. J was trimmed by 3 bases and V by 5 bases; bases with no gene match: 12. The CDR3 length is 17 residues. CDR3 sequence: CASSPGMRGRSNEKLFF. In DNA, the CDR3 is TGTGCCAGCAGCCCGGGGATGAGGGGGCGATCTAATGAAAAACTGTTTTTT.

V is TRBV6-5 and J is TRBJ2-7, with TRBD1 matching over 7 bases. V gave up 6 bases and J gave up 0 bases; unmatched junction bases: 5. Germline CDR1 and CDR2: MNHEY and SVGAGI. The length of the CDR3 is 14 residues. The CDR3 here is CASRLGQISYEQYF. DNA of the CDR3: TGTGCCAGCAGACTGGGACAGATCTCCTACGAGCAGTACTTC.

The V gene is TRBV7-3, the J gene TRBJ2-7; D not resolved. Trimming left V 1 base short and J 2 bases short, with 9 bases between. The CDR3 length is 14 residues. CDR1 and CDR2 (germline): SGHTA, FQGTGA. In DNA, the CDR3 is TGTGCCAGCAGCTTAATTGGGTTTGCCTACGAGCAGTACTTC. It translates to CASSLIGFAYEQYF.

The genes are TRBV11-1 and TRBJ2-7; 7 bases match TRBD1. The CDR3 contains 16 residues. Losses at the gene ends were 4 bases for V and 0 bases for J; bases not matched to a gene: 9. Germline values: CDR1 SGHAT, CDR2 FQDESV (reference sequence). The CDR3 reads CASSSPDRILSYEQYF. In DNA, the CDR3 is TGTGCCAGCAGCTCACCGGACAGGATACTCTCCTACGAGCAGTACTTC.

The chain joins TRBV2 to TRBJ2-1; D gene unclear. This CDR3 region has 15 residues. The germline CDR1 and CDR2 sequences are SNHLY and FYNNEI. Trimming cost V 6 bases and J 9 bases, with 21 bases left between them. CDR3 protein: CASRFSNVNPGEQFF. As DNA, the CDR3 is TGTGCCAGCAGGTTTTCGAATGTCAATCCCGGTGAGCAGTTCTTC. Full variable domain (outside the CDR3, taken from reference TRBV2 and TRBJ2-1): EPEVTQTPSHQVTQMGQEVILRCVPISNHLYFYWYRQILGQKVEFLVSFYNNEISEKSEIFDDQFSVERPDGSNFTLKIRSTKLEDSAMYFCASRFSNVNPGEQFFGPGTRLTVL.

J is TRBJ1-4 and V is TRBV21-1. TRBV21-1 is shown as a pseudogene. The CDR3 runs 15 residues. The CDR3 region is CASRGVRRTNEKLFF. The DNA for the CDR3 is TGTGCCAGCCGTGGGGTACGGAGGACTAATGAAAAACTGTTTTTT.

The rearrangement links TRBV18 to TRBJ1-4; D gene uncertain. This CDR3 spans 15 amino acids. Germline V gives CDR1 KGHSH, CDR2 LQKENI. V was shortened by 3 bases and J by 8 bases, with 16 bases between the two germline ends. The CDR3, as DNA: TGTGCCAGCTCACCGCGACCTGAACTAGGGGAAAAACTGTTTTTT. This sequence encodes CASSPRPELGEKLFF. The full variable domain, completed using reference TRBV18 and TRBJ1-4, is NAGVMQNPRHLVRRRGQEARLRCSPMKGHSHVYWYRQLPEEGLKFMVYLQKENIIDESGMPKERFSAEFPKEGPSILRIQQVVRGDSAAYFCASSPRPELGEKLFFGSGTQLSVL.

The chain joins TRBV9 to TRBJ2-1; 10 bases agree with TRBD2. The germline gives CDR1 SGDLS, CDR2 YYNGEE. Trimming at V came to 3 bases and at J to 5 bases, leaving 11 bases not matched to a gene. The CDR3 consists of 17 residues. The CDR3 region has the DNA TGTGCCAGCAGCGGAACGCAACTAGCGGGACCCGACAATGAGCAGTTCTTC. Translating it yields CASSGTQLAGPDNEQFF.

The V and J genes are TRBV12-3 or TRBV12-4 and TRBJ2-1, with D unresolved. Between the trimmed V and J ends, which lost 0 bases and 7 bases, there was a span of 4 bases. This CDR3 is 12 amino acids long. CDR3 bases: TGTGCCAGCAGTTTAGCGCGGAATGAGCAGTTCTTC. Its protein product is CASSLARNEQFF.

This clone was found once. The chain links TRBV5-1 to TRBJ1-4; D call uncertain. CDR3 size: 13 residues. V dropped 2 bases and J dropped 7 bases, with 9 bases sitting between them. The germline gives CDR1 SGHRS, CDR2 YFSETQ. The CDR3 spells CASSLEESEKLFF. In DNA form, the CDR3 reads TGCGCCAGCAGCTTAGAGGAAAGTGAAAAACTGTTTTTT.

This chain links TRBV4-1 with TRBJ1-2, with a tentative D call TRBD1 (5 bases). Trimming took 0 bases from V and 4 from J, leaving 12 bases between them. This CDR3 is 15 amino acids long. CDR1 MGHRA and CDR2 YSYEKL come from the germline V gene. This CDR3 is CASSQDPTALYGYTF. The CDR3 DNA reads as TGCGCCAGCAGCCAAGACCCGACAGCGCTCTATGGCTACACCTTC.

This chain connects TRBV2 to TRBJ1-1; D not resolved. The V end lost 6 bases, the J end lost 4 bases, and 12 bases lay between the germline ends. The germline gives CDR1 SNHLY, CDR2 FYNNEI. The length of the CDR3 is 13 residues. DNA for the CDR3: TGTGCCAGCAGAAGGGCAGCGCCCACTGAAGCTTTCTTT. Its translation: CASRRAAPTEAFF. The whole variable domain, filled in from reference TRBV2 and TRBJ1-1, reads EPEVTQTPSHQVTQMGQEVILRCVPISNHLYFYWYRQILGQKVEFLVSFYNNEISEKSEIFDDQFSVERPDGSNFTLKIRSTKLEDSAMYFCASRRAAPTEAFFGQGTRLTVV.

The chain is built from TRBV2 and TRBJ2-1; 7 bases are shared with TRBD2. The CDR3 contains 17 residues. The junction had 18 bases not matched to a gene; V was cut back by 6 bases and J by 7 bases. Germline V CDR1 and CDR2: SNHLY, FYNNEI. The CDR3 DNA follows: TGTGCCAGCAGCCCAACCGGCGTGGGGCGGGAGTTGAATGAGCAGTTCTTC. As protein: CASSPTGVGRELNEQFF. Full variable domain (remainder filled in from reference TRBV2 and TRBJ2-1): EPEVTQTPSHQVTQMGQEVILRCVPISNHLYFYWYRQILGQKVEFLVSFYNNEISEKSEIFDDQFSVERPDGSNFTLKIRSTKLEDSAMYFCASSPTGVGRELNEQFFGPGTRLTVL.

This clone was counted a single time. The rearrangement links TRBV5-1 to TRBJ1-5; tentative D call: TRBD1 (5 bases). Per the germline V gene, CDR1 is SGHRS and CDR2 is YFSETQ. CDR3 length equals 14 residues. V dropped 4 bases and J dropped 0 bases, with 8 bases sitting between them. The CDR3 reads CASSADISNQPQHF. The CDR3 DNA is TGCGCCAGCAGCGCGGACATTAGCAATCAGCCCCAGCATTTT. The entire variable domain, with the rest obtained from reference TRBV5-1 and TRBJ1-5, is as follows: KAGVTQTPRYLIKTRGQQVTLSCSPISGHRSVSWYQQTPGQGLQFLFEYFSETQRNKGNFPGRFSGRQFSNSRSEMNVSTLELGDSALYLCASSADISNQPQHFGDGTRLSIL.